Listed below are T cell receptor beta chains from one sample, sequenced in a study of blood T cell repertoires in COVID-19. This table comes from immunoSEQ multiplex PCR, and its TCRdb copy is limited to in-frame clones, with some not included. The sample includes more than 150,000 clones, 60% to 80% of them seen just once. The sequencing input was PBMCs or T cells enriched from blood (not recorded which). The receptors were sampled from a man aged 60 to 69 who had been exposed to COVID-19. Each CDR3 is given with its conserved first and last residue. The order of the fields is CDR3 protein, CDR3 DNA, V gene, clone size, J gene, D gene. A D gene is named only where the DNA matches it firmly. The size field is filled for only some rows; it gives once, few, many or a size class.

CDR3: CAWSLRDRTTGELFF; DNA: TGTGCCTGGAGTCTCCGGGACAGGACCACCGGGGAGCTGTTTTTT; V: TRBV30; size: -; J: TRBJ2-2; D: TRBD1
CDR3: CASSLEGRLGSLFF; DNA: TGTGCCAGCAGCTTGGAGGGAAGGTTGGGGAGTCTGTTCTTC; V: TRBV5-4; size: once; J: TRBJ2-1; D: -
CDR3: CASSIIANSNQPQHF; DNA: TGTGCCAGTAGTATTATAGCGAATAGCAATCAGCCCCAGCATTTT; V: TRBV19; size: -; J: TRBJ1-5; D: -
CDR3: CATSDPGTGGYEQYF; DNA: TGTGCCACCAGTGATCCCGGGACAGGGGGCTACGAGCAGTACTTC; V: TRBV24-1; size: many; J: TRBJ2-7; D: TRBD1
CDR3: CASSLFSGQSYEQYF; DNA: TGCGCCAGCAGCTTGTTTTCGGGACAGTCCTACGAGCAGTACTTC; V: TRBV5-1; size: -; J: TRBJ2-7; D: TRBD1
CDR3: CASSLSTGDEQYF; DNA: TGTGCCAGCAGCTTGTCCACAGGGGACGAGCAGTACTTC; V: TRBV11-2; size: few; J: TRBJ2-7; D: TRBD1
CDR3: CASTKGQQISNEQFF; DNA: TGTGCCAGTACCAAAGGACAGCAGATATCTAATGAGCAGTTCTTC; V: TRBV19; size: once; J: TRBJ2-1; D: -
CDR3: CASSLGPGGRHTEAFF; DNA: TGTGCCAGCAGCTTAGGGCCAGGGGGCAGGCACACTGAAGCTTTCTTT; V: TRBV11-3; size: once; J: TRBJ1-1; D: TRBD1
CDR3: CASSLVVGSSYEQYF; DNA: TGTGCCAGCAGCTTAGTTGTCGGGAGCTCCTACGAGCAGTACTTC; V: TRBV7-9; size: -; J: TRBJ2-7; D: -
CDR3: CASSLGGARQPQHF; DNA: TGTGCCAGTAGTCTAGGGGGAGCACGACAGCCCCAGCATTTT; V: TRBV19; size: -; J: TRBJ1-5; D: -
CDR3: CASSQESVQYF; DNA: TGTGCCAGCAGCCAAGAAAGCGTGCAGTACTTC; V: TRBV14; size: -; J: TRBJ2-7; D: -
CDR3: CASTGISYNEQFF; DNA: TGTGCCAGTACCGGGATCTCCTACAATGAGCAGTTCTTC; V: TRBV19; size: -; J: TRBJ2-1; D: -
CDR3: CASSYSSGASRGTQYF; DNA: TGTGCCAGCAGTTATTCCAGCGGGGCTTCCCGGGGGACCCAGTACTTC; V: TRBV6-5; size: few; J: TRBJ2-5; D: TRBD2
CDR3: CASSLDYTDTQYF; DNA: TGTGCCAGCAGTTTAGACTACACAGATACGCAGTATTTT; V: TRBV12-3/TRBV12-4; size: -; J: TRBJ2-3; D: -
CDR3: CASSSLGLNTEAFF; DNA: TGTGCCAGTAGTTCTCTCGGGTTGAACACTGAAGCTTTCTTT; V: TRBV19; size: few; J: TRBJ1-1; D: -
CDR3: CASSLAYRVSNTGELFF; DNA: TGTGCCAGCAGCTTAGCCTACAGGGTATCGAACACCGGGGAGCTGTTTTTT; V: TRBV7-9; size: -; J: TRBJ2-2; D: -
CDR3: CASSKQGADTGELFF; DNA: TGTGCCAGCTCAAAACAGGGGGCAGACACCGGGGAGCTGTTTTTT; V: TRBV18; size: once; J: TRBJ2-2; D: TRBD1
CDR3: CASSPRQVSGANVLTF; DNA: TGTGCCAGCAGTCCCAGACAGGTCTCTGGGGCCAACGTCCTGACTTTC; V: TRBV28; size: -; J: TRBJ2-6; D: -
CDR3: CASSFTGGWTEAFF; DNA: TGTGCCAGTAGTTTTACAGGGGGATGGACTGAAGCTTTCTTT; V: TRBV19; size: once; J: TRBJ1-1; D: TRBD1
CDR3: CASTRTGNYGYTF; DNA: TGCGCCAGCACCCGGACAGGGAACTATGGCTACACCTTC; V: TRBV10-2; size: -; J: TRBJ1-2; D: TRBD1
CDR3: CASSFPGQGLPRETQYF; DNA: TGTGCCAGCAGCTTCCCGGGACAGGGTTTACCACGAGAGACCCAGTACTTC; V: TRBV7-2; size: few; J: TRBJ2-5; D: TRBD1
CDR3: CASSFAAGPDTQYF; DNA: TGTGCCAGCAGCTTCGCGGCGGGTCCAGATACGCAGTATTTT; V: TRBV7-8; size: -; J: TRBJ2-3; D: -
CDR3: CSAERGTEAFF; DNA: TGCAGCGCCGAAAGGGGCACTGAAGCTTTCTTT; V: TRBV29-1; size: -; J: TRBJ1-1; D: -
CDR3: CASSPPRTGANEQYF; DNA: TGTGCCAGCAGTCCACCCAGGACAGGGGCCAACGAGCAGTACTTC; V: TRBV6-2/TRBV6-3; size: -; J: TRBJ2-7; D: TRBD1
CDR3: CAITPGTSAKTVYEQYF; DNA: TGTGCCATCACCCCCGGGACTAGCGCCAAGACTGTCTACGAGCAGTACTTC; V: TRBV10-3; size: -; J: TRBJ2-7; D: TRBD2
CDR3: CASRTGQPNYEQYF; DNA: TGTGCCAGCAGAACGGGACAGCCAAACTACGAGCAGTACTTC; V: TRBV6-5; size: -; J: TRBJ2-7; D: TRBD1